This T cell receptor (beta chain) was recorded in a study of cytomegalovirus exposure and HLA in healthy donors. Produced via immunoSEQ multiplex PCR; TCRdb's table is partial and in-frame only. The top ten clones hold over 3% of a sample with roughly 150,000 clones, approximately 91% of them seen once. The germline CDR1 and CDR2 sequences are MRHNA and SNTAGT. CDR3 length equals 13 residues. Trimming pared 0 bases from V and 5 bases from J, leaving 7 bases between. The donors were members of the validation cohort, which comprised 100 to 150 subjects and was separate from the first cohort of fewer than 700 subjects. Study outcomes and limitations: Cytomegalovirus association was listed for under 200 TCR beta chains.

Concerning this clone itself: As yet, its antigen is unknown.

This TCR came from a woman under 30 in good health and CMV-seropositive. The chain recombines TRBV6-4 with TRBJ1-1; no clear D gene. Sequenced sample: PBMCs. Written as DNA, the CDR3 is TGTGCCAGCAGTGACTCTGGCGGGACTGAAGCTTTCTTT. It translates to CASSDSGGTEAFF.